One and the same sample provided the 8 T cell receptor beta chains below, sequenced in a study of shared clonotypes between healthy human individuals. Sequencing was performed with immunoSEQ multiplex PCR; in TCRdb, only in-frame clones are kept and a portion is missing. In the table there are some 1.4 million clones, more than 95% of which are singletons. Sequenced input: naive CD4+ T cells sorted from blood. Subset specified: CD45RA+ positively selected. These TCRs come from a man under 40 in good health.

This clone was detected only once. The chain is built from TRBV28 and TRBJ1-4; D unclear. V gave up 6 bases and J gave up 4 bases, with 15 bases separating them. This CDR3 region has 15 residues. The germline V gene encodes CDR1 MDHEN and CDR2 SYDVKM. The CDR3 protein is CASRFGRRLNEKLFF. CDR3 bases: TGTGCCAGCAGATTCGGACGGAGACTTAATGAAAAACTGTTTTTT.

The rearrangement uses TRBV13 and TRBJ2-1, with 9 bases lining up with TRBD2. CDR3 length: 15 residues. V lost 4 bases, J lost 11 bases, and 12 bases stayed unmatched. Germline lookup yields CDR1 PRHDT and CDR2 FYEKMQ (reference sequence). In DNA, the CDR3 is TGTGCCAGCAGCTCGATAGGGCGGGAGGGCCATAAGCAGTTCTTC. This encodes CASSSIGREGHKQFF. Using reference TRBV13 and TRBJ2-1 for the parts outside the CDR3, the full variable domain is AAGVIQSPRHLIKEKRETATLKCYPIPRHDTVYWYQQGPGQDPQFLISFYEKMQSDKGSIPDRFSAQQFSDYHSELNMSSLELGDSALYFCASSSIGREGHKQFFGPGTRLTVL.

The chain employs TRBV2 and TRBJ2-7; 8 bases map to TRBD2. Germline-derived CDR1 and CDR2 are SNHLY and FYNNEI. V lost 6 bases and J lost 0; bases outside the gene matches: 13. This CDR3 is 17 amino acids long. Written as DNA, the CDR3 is TGTGCCAGCAGGAGGGGACTAGAGACGGGGTTCTCCTACGAGCAGTACTTC. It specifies CASRRGLETGFSYEQYF.

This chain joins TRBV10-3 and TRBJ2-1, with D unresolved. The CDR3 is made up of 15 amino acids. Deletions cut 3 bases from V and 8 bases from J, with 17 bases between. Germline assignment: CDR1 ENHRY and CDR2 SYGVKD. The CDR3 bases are TGTGCCATCAGTGACGGACGAAGAACCACGTATGAGCAGTTCTTC. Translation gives CAISDGRRTTYEQFF.

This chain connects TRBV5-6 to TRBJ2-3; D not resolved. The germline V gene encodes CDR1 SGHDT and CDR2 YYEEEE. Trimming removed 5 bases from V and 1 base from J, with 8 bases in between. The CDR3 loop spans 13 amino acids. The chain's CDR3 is CASSDGGTDTQYF. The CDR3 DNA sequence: TGTGCCAGCAGTGATGGGGGCACAGATACGCAGTATTTT.

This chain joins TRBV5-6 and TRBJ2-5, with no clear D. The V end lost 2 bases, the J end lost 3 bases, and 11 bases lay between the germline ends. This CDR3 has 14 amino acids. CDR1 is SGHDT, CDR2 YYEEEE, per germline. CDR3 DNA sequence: TGTGCCAGCAGCTTATACAGCCATAAAGAGACCCAGTACTTC. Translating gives CASSLYSHKETQYF.

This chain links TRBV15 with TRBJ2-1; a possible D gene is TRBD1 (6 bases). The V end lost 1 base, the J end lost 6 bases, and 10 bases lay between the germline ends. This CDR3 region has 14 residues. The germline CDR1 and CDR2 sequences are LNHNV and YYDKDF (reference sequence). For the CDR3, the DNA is TGTGCCACCAGCAGAGCAGGGGTTAGCAATGAGCAGTTCTTC. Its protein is CATSRAGVSNEQFF.

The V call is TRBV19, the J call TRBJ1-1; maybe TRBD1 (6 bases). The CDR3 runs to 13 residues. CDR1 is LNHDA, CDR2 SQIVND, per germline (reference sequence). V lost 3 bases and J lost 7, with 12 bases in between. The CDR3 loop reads CASSMSRGGEAFF. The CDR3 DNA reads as TGTGCCAGTAGTATGTCCAGGGGTGGTGAAGCTTTCTTT.